A single sample gave rise to the 29 T cell receptor beta chains below, sequenced in a study of cytomegalovirus exposure and HLA in healthy donors listed by TCRdb under 2017. The method was the immunoSEQ multiplex PCR assay. For the multiplex PCR, a mixture combining 60 forward primers for TCR Vbeta segments and 13 reverse primers for TCR Jbeta segments was used. TCRdb provides this immuneACCESS table in a form limited to in-frame rearrangements. Some clones are lacking; in checked studies, under half of them reflect an unresolved V gene, and why the rest are absent is not known. This sample lists around 39,000 clones; around 65% were detected once. The top ten constitute 8% to 9.5% of the sample. Specimen: PBMCs. Source of these receptors: a human donor in good health.

The J gene is TRBJ2-7, the V gene TRBV28, with D hard to call. Trimming pared 2 bases from V and 2 bases from J, leaving 4 bases between. The CDR3 runs 12 residues. Germline-derived CDR1 and CDR2 are MDHEN and SYDVKM. The CDR3 DNA sequence: TGTGCCAGCAGTTTAACGGCCTACGAGCAGTACTTC. It yields the protein CASSLTAYEQYF.

This clone was seen only a few times. V and J are TRBV5-8 and TRBJ1-2; weak D call: TRBD1 (6 bases). CDR3 length: 16 amino acids. Germline values: CDR1 SGHTS, CDR2 YDEGEE. V lost 4 bases to trimming and J lost 0 bases, with 16 bases between them. The CDR3 region is CASSRGTGPANYGYTF. CDR3 DNA sequence: TGTGCCAGCAGCCGAGGTACAGGGCCCGCTAACTATGGCTACACCTTC.

The V call is TRBV7-9, the J call TRBJ1-2, with D possibly matching TRBD1 (5 bases). CDR3 length: 13 residues. Per germline, CDR1 SEHNR and CDR2 FQNEAQ (reference sequence). Deletions cut 8 bases from V and 5 bases from J, with 15 bases between. CDR3 coding DNA: TGTGCCAGCTCCGGCAGGGAATCTTATGGCTACACCTTC. Amino acid sequence: CASSGRESYGYTF.

The rearrangement joins TRBV7-2 to TRBJ1-5, with 8 bases that match TRBD1. In germline, CDR1 is SGHTA, CDR2 FQGNSA. This CDR3 has 15 amino acids. With V trimmed by 0 bases and J by 5 bases, 3 bases remained unmatched. CDR3 coding DNA: TGTGCCAGCAGCTTAGCGGACAGGGCGTATCAGCCCCAGCATTTT. Protein sequence: CASSLADRAYQPQHF.

This rearrangement joins TRBV19 to TRBJ2-1, with 9 bases fitting TRBD1. The CDR3 has 15 residues. Germline loops: CDR1 LNHDA, CDR2 SQIVND (reference sequence). Trimming took 7 bases from V and 7 from J; bases not matched to a gene: 11. CDR3 in amino acids: CASNPGTGKVNEQFF. CDR3 sequence (DNA): TGTGCCAGTAACCCCGGGACAGGGAAGGTTAATGAGCAGTTCTTC.

This clone was seen a handful of times. V is TRBV5-6 and J is TRBJ1-4; D call uncertain. The CDR3 totals 13 residues. Trimming left V 4 bases short and J 7 bases short, with 11 bases between. The germline V gene has CDR1 SGHDT and CDR2 YYEEEE. CDR3 protein: CASSKGSSEKLFF. CDR3 coding DNA: TGTGCCAGCAGCAAAGGGAGCAGTGAAAAACTGTTTTTT.

This clone turned up a few times. The CDR3 loop reads CASSVEDRGPDTQYF. As DNA, the CDR3 is TGTGCCAGCAGCGTAGAAGACAGGGGGCCAGATACGCAGTATTTT. This chain joins TRBV9 and TRBJ2-3; 10 nucleotides align to TRBD1. This CDR3 spans 15 amino acids. Trimming at V came to 0 bases and at J to 4 bases, leaving 2 bases not matched to a gene. The germline gives CDR1 SGDLS, CDR2 YYNGEE.

The CDR3 here is CASSSAGGRGEKLFF. The CDR3 bases are TGTGCCAGCAGCTCCGCGGGGGGGCGAGGAGAAAAACTGTTTTTT. This sequence joins TRBV7-8 and TRBJ1-4; D perhaps matches TRBD1 (6 bases). The V end lost 4 bases, the J end lost 8 bases, and 17 bases lay between the germline ends. The CDR3 has 15 residues. Looked up from germline, CDR1 is SGHVS and CDR2 is FQNEAQ.

The gene calls are TRBV7-2 and TRBJ2-5; TRBD2 agrees at 7 bases. CDR1 and CDR2 (germline): SGHTA, FQGNSA. The J segment lost 5 bases and the V segment lost 3 bases, leaving 12 bases of the junction unmatched. The CDR3 spans 16 residues. The DNA of the CDR3 is TGTGCCAGCAGCTTCTACAGCGGGGACTTGGGCGAGACCCAGTACTTC. It codes for CASSFYSGDLGETQYF. The full variable domain, completed using reference TRBV7-2 and TRBJ2-5, is GAGVSQSPSNKVTEKGKDVELRCDPISGHTALYWYRQSLGQGLEFLIYFQGNSAPDKSGLPSDRFSAERTGGSVSTLTIQRTQQEDSAVYLCASSFYSGDLGETQYFGPGTRLLVL.

The count of this clone is one. This chain joins TRBV2 and TRBJ2-5; 8 bases align to TRBD2. The CDR3 runs 13 residues. V was clipped by 6 bases and J by 5 bases; unmatched bases: 5. CDR1 SNHLY and CDR2 FYNNEI come from the germline V gene. CDR3 residues: CASRVAGWETQYF. CDR3 nucleotides: TGTGCCAGCAGGGTAGCGGGGTGGGAGACCCAGTACTTC. Using reference TRBV2 and TRBJ2-5 for the parts outside the CDR3, the full variable domain is EPEVTQTPSHQVTQMGQEVILRCVPISNHLYFYWYRQILGQKVEFLVSFYNNEISEKSEIFDDQFSVERPDGSNFTLKIRSTKLEDSAMYFCASRVAGWETQYFGPGTRLLVL.

The table lists this clone with a few counts. The chain has TRBV7-9 and TRBJ2-7; 9 bases are a match to TRBD2. V lost 0 bases, J lost 2 bases, and 2 bases stayed unmatched. The CDR3 contains 15 residues. Germline V lookup: CDR1 SEHNR, CDR2 FQNEAQ (reference sequence). CDR3 bases: TGTGCCAGCAGCTTAGCACTAGCGGGTGCCTACGAGCAGTACTTC. This gives the protein CASSLALAGAYEQYF.

The gene calls are TRBV28 and TRBJ2-7, with unresolved D. In germline, CDR1 is MDHEN, CDR2 SYDVKM. V lost 2 bases to trimming and J lost 3 bases, with 8 bases between them. CDR3 length equals 13 residues. In DNA, the CDR3 is TGTGCCAGCAGTTTAAATATCTTCTACGAGCAGTACTTC. Its translation is CASSLNIFYEQYF.

This chain joins TRBV4-1 and TRBJ2-1; the match to TRBD1 covers 10 bases. Germline assignment: CDR1 MGHRA and CDR2 YSYEKL. The V gene end was trimmed by 1 base and the J gene end by 2 bases; junction bases not matched to a gene: 5. The CDR3 loop spans 17 amino acids. As DNA, the CDR3 is TGCGCCAGCAGCCAAGTTGCGACAGGGGGCGCCTACAATGAGCAGTTCTTC. Protein: CASSQVATGGAYNEQFF.

The gene calls are TRBV5-1 and TRBJ2-7, with a tentative D call TRBD2 (5 bases). This CDR3 comprises 14 residues. Between the trimmed V and J ends, which lost 1 base and 0 bases, there was a span of 8 bases. In germline, CDR1 is SGHRS, CDR2 YFSETQ. The CDR3 spells CASSLFRDSYEQYF. CDR3 DNA sequence: TGCGCCAGCAGCTTGTTTCGGGACTCCTACGAGCAGTACTTC.

This chain uses TRBV18 with TRBJ2-4, with 11 bases lining up with TRBD1. The CDR3 length is 14 residues. Germline-derived CDR1 and CDR2 are KGHSH and LQKENI. With 8 bases clipped from V and 5 bases from J, the junction kept 5 bases outside the gene matches. The CDR3 reads CASRGQGDQNIQYF. CDR3 DNA sequence: TGTGCCAGCCGGGGACAGGGGGATCAAAACATTCAGTACTTC.

To note about this clone: At the DNA level, this CDR3 is encoded by other sequences in the same sample as well. The chain is built from TRBV5-1 and TRBJ2-5; D gene ambiguous. This CDR3 contains 12 residues. The ends were cut back, 0 bases at V and 5 bases at J, with 5 bases in the middle. Looked up from germline, CDR1 is SGHRS and CDR2 is YFSETQ. The CDR3 reads CASSLAGETQYF. The CDR3 DNA is TGCGCCAGCAGCTTGGCCGGGGAGACCCAGTACTTC.

This clone came up a few times. The rearrangement links TRBV10-3 to TRBJ1-2; a weak D match, TRBD1 (6 bases). The CDR3 consists of 15 residues. CDR1 ENHRY and CDR2 SYGVKD come from the germline V gene. V was clipped by 7 bases and J by 0 bases, with 15 bases between them. CDR3 sequence (DNA): TGTGCCATCAACCCCACAGGGATAGCTAACTATGGCTACACCTTC. Amino acid sequence: CAINPTGIANYGYTF.

The chain is built from TRBV29-1 and TRBJ2-1; maybe TRBD2 (7 bases). V gave up 3 bases and J gave up 3 bases, with 15 bases separating them. The CDR3 length is 15 residues. The germline CDR1 and CDR2 sequences are SQVTM and ANQGSEA. The CDR3 here is CSVDRWGGGYNEQFF. CDR3 DNA sequence: TGCAGCGTTGATCGATGGGGGGGCGGCTACAATGAGCAGTTCTTC.

The rearrangement uses TRBV2 and TRBJ1-4; a possible D gene is TRBD1 (6 bases). V gave up 6 bases and J gave up 3 bases, with 11 bases separating them. The CDR3 has 14 residues. Per the germline V gene, CDR1 is SNHLY and CDR2 is FYNNEI. The CDR3 coding sequence is TGTGCCAGCAGCTTACAGGGTTCTAATGAAAAACTGTTTTTT. Residues: CASSLQGSNEKLFF.

The chain recombines TRBV5-1 with TRBJ2-7; D might be TRBD2 (6 bases). CDR3 length: 15 amino acids. Germline values: CDR1 SGHRS, CDR2 YFSETQ. Trimming left V 5 bases short and J 5 bases short, with 20 bases between. The CDR3 reads CASRGSLTSHNEQYF. CDR3 bases: TGCGCCAGCAGGGGCTCTTTGACTAGTCATAACGAGCAGTACTTC.

The chain combines TRBV7-2 with TRBJ2-2; 10 bases fit TRBD2. The CDR3 is made up of 17 amino acids. V gave up 2 bases and J gave up 7 bases; unmatched junction bases: 10. Germline V gives CDR1 SGHTA, CDR2 FQGNSA. The CDR3 protein is CASSLNRERGGLGELFF. CDR3 coding DNA: TGTGCCAGCAGCTTAAATCGGGAGCGGGGGGGCCTCGGGGAGCTGTTTTTT.

The chain combines TRBV21-1 with TRBJ2-7; the DNA was not compared with TRBD2, the D call given in the table. TRBV21-1 has pseudogene status. This CDR3 comprises 18 residues. The CDR3 spells CASHSPGLAGDRTYEQYF. CDR3 nucleotide sequence: TGTGCCAGCCATTCGCCGGGACTAGCGGGGGATCGCACCTACGAGCAGTACTTC.

The rearrangement uses TRBV5-1 and TRBJ2-3, with D possibly TRBD1 on 5 matching bases. Trimming took off 4 bases at V and 2 bases at J, with 17 bases between the two ends. Germline CDR1 reads SGHRS; CDR2 reads YFSETQ. The CDR3 spans 16 residues. For the CDR3, the DNA is TGCGCCAGCAGCCCCTCCGGTAGGGGTACCACAGATACGCAGTATTTT. This encodes CASSPSGRGTTDTQYF.

A few counts support this clone. The chain combines TRBV7-2 with TRBJ2-7, with D tentatively TRBD1 (6 bases). Trimming cost V 4 bases and J 0 bases, with 10 bases left between them. There are 14 residues in the CDR3. Germline loops: CDR1 SGHTA, CDR2 FQGNSA. DNA for the CDR3: TGTGCCAGCAGCTCGACAGGAGGCTCCTACGAGCAGTACTTC. Protein: CASSSTGGSYEQYF.

V is TRBV6-5 and J is TRBJ2-2; 7 bases are a match to TRBD2. The junction had 9 bases not matched to a gene; V was cut back by 7 bases and J by 4 bases. In germline, CDR1 is MNHEY, CDR2 SVGAGI. The CDR3 runs 15 residues. This CDR3 reads CASMGGTRGTGELFF. In DNA, the CDR3 is TGTGCCAGCATGGGGGGGACTCGCGGCACCGGGGAGCTGTTTTTT.

This chain connects TRBV15 to TRBJ2-1; 7 nucleotides line up with TRBD2. Germline V CDR1 and CDR2: LNHNV, YYDKDF (reference sequence). Trimming removed 2 bases from V and 4 bases from J; junction bases left unmatched: 2. The CDR3 covers 14 residues. As DNA, the CDR3 is TGTGCCACCAGCAGATACGGGGGGTACAATGAGCAGTTCTTC. Translation gives CATSRYGGYNEQFF.

This clone has a handful of counts. This sequence joins TRBV9 and TRBJ2-3; D not resolved. Trimming left V 4 bases short and J 0 bases short, with 3 bases between. The CDR3 covers 12 residues. Per germline, CDR1 SGDLS and CDR2 YYNGEE. The CDR3 nucleotides are TGTGCCAGCAGCCTTAGCACAGATACGCAGTATTTT. Translated: CASSLSTDTQYF.

V gene TRBV4-1 combines with J gene TRBJ2-7, with D perhaps TRBD2 (6 bases). Germline V gives CDR1 MGHRA, CDR2 YSYEKL. The V gene lost 1 base and the J gene lost 0 bases, with 10 bases spanning the gap. CDR3 size: 15 residues. CDR3 region: CASSQGAGSSYEQYF. In DNA form, the CDR3 reads TGCGCCAGCAGCCAAGGGGCGGGGAGCTCCTACGAGCAGTACTTC.

The chain recombines TRBV5-1 with TRBJ2-1, with no clear D. The germline V and J ends were trimmed by 7 bases and 11 bases, with 4 bases remaining between them. CDR1 is SGHRS and CDR2 is YFSETQ in the germline V gene. This CDR3 contains 8 residues. The CDR3 nucleotides read TGCGCCAGCCTAAAGCAGTTCTTC. This codes for CASLKQFF. The variable domain in full, with the rest retrieved from reference TRBV5-1 and TRBJ2-1, is KAGVTQTPRYLIKTRGQQVTLSCSPISGHRSVSWYQQTPGQGLQFLFEYFSETQRNKGNFPGRFSGRQFSNSRSEMNVSTLELGDSALYLCASLKQFFGPGTRLTVL.